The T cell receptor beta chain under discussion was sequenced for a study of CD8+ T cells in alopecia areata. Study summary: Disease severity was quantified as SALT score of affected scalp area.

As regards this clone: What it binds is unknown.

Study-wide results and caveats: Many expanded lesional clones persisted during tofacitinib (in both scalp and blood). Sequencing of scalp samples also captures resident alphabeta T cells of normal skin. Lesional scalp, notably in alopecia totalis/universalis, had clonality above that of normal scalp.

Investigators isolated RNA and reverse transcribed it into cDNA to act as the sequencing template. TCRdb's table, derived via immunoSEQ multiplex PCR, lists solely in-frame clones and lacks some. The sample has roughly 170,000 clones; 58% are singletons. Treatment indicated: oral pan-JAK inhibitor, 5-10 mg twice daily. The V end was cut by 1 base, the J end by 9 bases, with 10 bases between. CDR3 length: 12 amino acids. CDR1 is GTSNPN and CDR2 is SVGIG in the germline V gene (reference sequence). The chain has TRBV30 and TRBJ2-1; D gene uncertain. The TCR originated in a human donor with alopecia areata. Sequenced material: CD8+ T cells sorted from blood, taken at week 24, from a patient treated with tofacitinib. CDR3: CAWSGVHGEQFF. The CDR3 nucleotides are TGTGCCTGGAGTGGTGTTCACGGTGAGCAGTTCTTC.